This T cell receptor beta chain came from a study of T-cell reconstitution after alpha-beta-depleted transplantation in children. Unique molecular identifiers tagged the TCRbeta library. MiXCR, run by TCRdb on the PCR reads, gives a single entry per CDR3 protein. This table holds roughly 100,000 distinct CDR3 sequences, roughly 8.8% found once. There are many counts of this clonotype. The receptor comes from a human donor who donated a stem cell graft to a child with congenital amegakaryocytic thrombocytopenia. Specimen: PBMCs from the stem cell graft donor, collected from the stem cell graft.

CDR3 region: CSASGPDTQYF. CDR3 nucleotides: TGCAGTGCTAGCGGGCCAGATACGCAGTATTTT. This chain connects TRBV20-1 to TRBJ2-3; D gene ambiguous. The V end was cut by 3 bases, the J end by 4 bases, with 5 bases between. CDR1 is DFQATT, CDR2 SNEGSKA, per germline (reference sequence). The CDR3 spans 11 residues.